The 25 T cell receptor beta chains reported below all come from one sample, sequenced in a study of blood T cell repertoires in COVID-19. Libraries were prepared by immunoSEQ multiplex PCR; TCRdb keeps only in-frame clonotypes and omits some of them. The table records some 300,000 clones, less than 90% of them present only once. The sample comprised PBMCs or T cells enriched from blood (not recorded which). These receptors were collected from a young woman who had recovered from COVID-19.

This clone appeared once. The rearrangement joins TRBV15 to TRBJ1-1; D is perhaps TRBD1 (6 bases). V dropped 4 bases and J dropped 1 base, with 10 bases sitting between them. Germline values: CDR1 LNHNV, CDR2 YYDKDF (reference sequence). The CDR3 sequence is 14 residues long. The CDR3 bases are TGTGCCACCAGCACCGGACAGAAGAACACTGAAGCTTTCTTT. Its translation is CATSTGQKNTEAFF.

V usage is TRBV19 and J usage is TRBJ1-4; D not certain. Between the trimmed V and J ends, which lost 3 bases and 3 bases, there was a span of 14 bases. There are 16 residues in the CDR3. The germline gives CDR1 LNHDA, CDR2 SQIVND (reference sequence). In DNA form, the CDR3 reads TGTGCCAGTAGTATGGGCGTACGGCCTTCTAATGAAAAACTGTTTTTT. It translates to CASSMGVRPSNEKLFF.

The chain combines TRBV7-8 with TRBJ1-5; 9 bases agree with TRBD1. Germline V CDR1 and CDR2: SGHVS, FQNEAQ. There are 15 residues in the CDR3. J gave up 3 bases and V 5 bases, and 5 bases lay outside the gene matches. For the CDR3, the DNA is TGTGCCAGCAGCGGACAGGGGAGGTACAATCAGCCCCAGCATTTT. Translated: CASSGQGRYNQPQHF.

The chain uses TRBV7-9 and TRBJ2-3; 7 nucleotides agree with TRBD1. This CDR3 spans 15 amino acids. Germline V CDR1 and CDR2: SEHNR, FQNEAQ (reference sequence). Trimming at V came to 4 bases and at J to 8 bases, leaving 12 bases not matched to a gene. CDR3 in amino acids: CASSSDRATGVTQYF. The CDR3 DNA is TGTGCCAGCAGCTCAGACAGGGCGACCGGGGTTACGCAGTATTTT.

This rearrangement joins TRBV5-5 to TRBJ2-2; a weak D match, TRBD1 (5 bases). The CDR3 covers 13 residues. Germline CDR1 and CDR2: SGHKS and YYEKEE (reference sequence). The ends were cut back, 0 bases at V and 8 bases at J, with 8 bases in the middle. DNA of the CDR3: TGTGCCAGCAGCTTGGTGGGGCTAGGGGAGCTGTTTTTT. Amino acid sequence: CASSLVGLGELFF.

The gene calls are TRBV19 and TRBJ1-1; 7 nucleotides align to TRBD1. V lost 4 bases to trimming and J lost 3 bases; unmatched junction nucleotides: 8. Germline lookup yields CDR1 LNHDA and CDR2 SQIVND (reference sequence). This CDR3 has 15 amino acids. The DNA for the CDR3 is TGTGCCAGTAGTAGGGACAGCCGGGGTTACACTGAAGCTTTCTTT. This sequence encodes CASSRDSRGYTEAFF.

The chain recombines TRBV6-2 or TRBV6-3 with TRBJ2-2; 7 bases line up with TRBD1. The CDR3 is made up of 17 amino acids. Germline CDR1 is MNHEY and CDR2 is SVGEGT. With 2 bases clipped from V and 5 bases from J, the junction kept 11 bases outside the gene matches. The CDR3 sequence is CASSYAGQVARTGELFF. The CDR3 nucleotides read TGTGCCAGCAGTTACGCCGGACAGGTAGCGAGGACCGGGGAGCTGTTTTTT.

The V call is TRBV9, the J call TRBJ1-2, with D perhaps TRBD1 (5 bases). This CDR3 region has 15 residues. Germline V gives CDR1 SGDLS, CDR2 YYNGEE. The ends were cut back, 4 bases at V and 6 bases at J, with 19 bases in the middle. The CDR3 loop is CASSPHGGGNDGYTF. The CDR3 DNA follows: TGTGCCAGCAGCCCCCACGGCGGGGGGAACGATGGCTACACCTTC.

CDR3: CASSLTTGTDTQYF. The CDR3 nucleotides are TGTGCCAGCAGCTTAACTACTGGCACAGATACGCAGTATTTT. This chain joins TRBV7-9 and TRBJ2-3; unclear D gene. The CDR3 extends over 14 amino acids. The germline V gene has CDR1 SEHNR and CDR2 FQNEAQ (reference sequence). V lost 2 bases and J 1 base, leaving 7 bases between the germline ends.

The chain links TRBV10-3 to TRBJ1-1, with D unclear. V lost 3 bases and J 2 bases, leaving 7 bases between the germline ends. Germline CDR1 ENHRY, CDR2 SYGVKD. The length of the CDR3 is 13 residues. The CDR3 DNA follows: TGTGCCATCAGTGAAGAGCTTAACACTGAAGCTTTCTTT. This gives the protein CAISEELNTEAFF.

The CDR3 reads CASSQGDSGRSYEQYF. CDR3 bases: TGTGCCAGCAGTCAAGGGGACTCCGGGCGGTCCTACGAGCAGTACTTC. The rearrangement links TRBV27 to TRBJ2-7, with D maybe TRBD2 (6 bases). CDR1 is MNHEY and CDR2 is SMNVEV in the germline V gene (reference sequence). Trimming removed 5 bases at V and 1 base at J, with 18 bases between. There are 16 residues in the CDR3.

V and J are TRBV5-1 and TRBJ2-3, with 8 nucleotides matching TRBD2. V lost 0 bases to trimming and J lost 6 bases; unmatched junction nucleotides: 9. Germline CDR1 is SGHRS and CDR2 is YFSETQ. This CDR3 is built from 16 residues. This chain's CDR3 is CASSLGYSGERDTQYF. Written as DNA, the CDR3 is TGCGCCAGCAGCTTGGGTTATAGCGGGGAAAGGGATACGCAGTATTTT.

The V and J genes are TRBV11-2 and TRBJ2-7, with 7 bases matching TRBD1. V trimming: 6 bases; J trimming: 3 bases; junction bases outside the gene matches: 8. Per the germline V gene, CDR1 is SGHAT and CDR2 is FQNNGV. The length of the CDR3 is 14 residues. CDR3 nucleotide sequence: TGTGCCAGCAGTAGAGCCGACAGGGACTACGAGCAGTACTTC. It is translated as CASSRADRDYEQYF.

J is TRBJ2-1 and V is TRBV9; the match to TRBD2 covers 9 bases. The germline CDR1 and CDR2 sequences are SGDLS and YYNGEE. Trimming at V came to 3 bases and at J to 10 bases, leaving 8 bases not matched to a gene. The CDR3 contains 14 residues. In nucleotides, the CDR3 is TGTGCCAGCAGCGCTACGGGACTAGCTGGCGAGCAGTTCTTC. Translating gives CASSATGLAGEQFF.

The count of this clone is one. The V and J genes are TRBV4-1 and TRBJ2-2; the match to TRBD1 covers 8 bases. The CDR3 is 15 amino acids. The J segment lost 6 bases and the V segment lost 1 base, leaving 4 bases of the junction unmatched. Germline assignment: CDR1 MGHRA and CDR2 YSYEKL. The CDR3 region is CASSQVQGAAGELFF. The CDR3 DNA follows: TGCGCCAGCAGCCAAGTCCAGGGGGCAGCCGGGGAGCTGTTTTTT.

The chain combines TRBV28 with TRBJ1-2; 12 nucleotides match TRBD1. V gave up 5 bases and J gave up 8 bases; unmatched junction bases: 6. CDR3 length: 14 amino acids. Germline CDR1 and CDR2: MDHEN and SYDVKM. The DNA of the CDR3 is TGTGCCAGCAGTCCGGGACAGGGGGCGAACGGCTACACCTTC. Its protein product is CASSPGQGANGYTF.

In this sample, this clone turned up a few times. The chain recombines TRBV28 with TRBJ1-1, with D perhaps TRBD1 (5 bases). Germline V CDR1 and CDR2: MDHEN, SYDVKM. Trimming stripped 3 bases from V and 3 bases from J, with 20 bases between. CDR3 length: 17 amino acids. This CDR3 reads CASSFLRRASRDTEAFF. CDR3 nucleotides: TGTGCCAGCAGTTTCTTACGTAGGGCATCCAGGGACACTGAAGCTTTCTTT.

Comment on this clone: Other DNA sequences of this sample code for an identical CDR3. V is TRBV12-3 or TRBV12-4 and J is TRBJ2-1, with TRBD1 identical over 8 bases. After removal of 3 bases from V and 7 bases from J, the junction contained 2 bases not matched to a gene. CDR3 length: 13 residues. The CDR3 DNA follows: TGTGCCAGCAGTTTGAGACAGGGGAATGAGCAGTTCTTC. This sequence encodes CASSLRQGNEQFF.

The chain couples TRBV2 to TRBJ2-5; D remains ambiguous. The germline CDR1 and CDR2 sequences are SNHLY and FYNNEI. Trimming removed 6 bases at V and 0 bases at J, with 8 bases between. CDR3 length equals 13 residues. The DNA of the CDR3 is TGTGCCAGCAGCCGCAGTTACCAAGAGACCCAGTACTTC. Translation: CASSRSYQETQYF.

The chain has TRBV10-2 and TRBJ2-3, with 12 nucleotides matching TRBD2. In germline, CDR1 is WSHSY, CDR2 SAAADI. The V and J ends lost 6 bases and 3 bases, in that order; junction bases with no gene match: 13. The CDR3 totals 18 residues. CDR3 amino acids: CASRPSPQLAGGTDTQYF. The CDR3 DNA sequence: TGCGCCAGCAGACCTTCCCCCCAACTAGCGGGGGGAACAGATACGCAGTATTTT.

The CDR3: CSAMSGGYTF. For the CDR3, the DNA is TGCAGTGCTATGAGCGGGGGCTACACCTTC. The chain links TRBV20-1 to TRBJ1-2; no clear D gene. CDR3 length: 10 residues. Germline CDR1 and CDR2: DFQATT and SNEGSKA (reference sequence). V shed 4 bases and J shed 8 bases, with 8 bases lying between them.

V is TRBV4-1 and J is TRBJ2-3; D may be TRBD1 (5 bases). The germline V gene has CDR1 MGHRA and CDR2 YSYEKL. This CDR3 has 14 residues. Trimming left V 3 bases short and J 5 bases short, with 12 bases between. CDR3 sequence: CASSQARAKDTQYF. CDR3 sequence (DNA): TGCGCCAGCAGCCAGGCCAGGGCGAAAGATACGCAGTATTTT.

This chain links TRBV28 with TRBJ2-5, with 10 bases aligning to TRBD2. CDR3 length: 16 residues. V gave up 2 bases and J gave up 2 bases; unmatched junction bases: 5. Germline CDR1 is MDHEN and CDR2 is SYDVKM. The chain's CDR3 is CASSLPSGGSQETQYF. CDR3 bases: TGTGCCAGCAGTTTACCTAGCGGGGGTTCTCAAGAGACCCAGTACTTC.

The chain joins TRBV3-1 (or the pseudogene TRBV3-2) to TRBJ1-3, with no clear D. From germline, CDR1 is LGHDT and CDR2 YNNKEL (reference sequence). The CDR3 loop spans 16 amino acids. Trimming shortened V by 2 bases and J by 4 bases, and 15 bases separated the two germline ends. In nucleotides, the CDR3 is TGTGCCAGCAGCCAAAATTTTCAGTCGCTGGGAAACACCATATATTTT. Protein: CASSQNFQSLGNTIYF.

The chain has TRBV5-6 and TRBJ1-1; 9 bases are shared with TRBD1. The V gene end was trimmed by 4 bases and the J gene end by 1 base; junction bases not matched to a gene: 5. Germline V gene lookup returns CDR1 SGHDT and CDR2 YYEEEE. This CDR3 contains 15 residues. The chain's CDR3 is CASSAPGQGNTEAFF. CDR3 in DNA: TGTGCCAGCAGCGCCCCGGGACAGGGGAACACTGAAGCTTTCTTT.